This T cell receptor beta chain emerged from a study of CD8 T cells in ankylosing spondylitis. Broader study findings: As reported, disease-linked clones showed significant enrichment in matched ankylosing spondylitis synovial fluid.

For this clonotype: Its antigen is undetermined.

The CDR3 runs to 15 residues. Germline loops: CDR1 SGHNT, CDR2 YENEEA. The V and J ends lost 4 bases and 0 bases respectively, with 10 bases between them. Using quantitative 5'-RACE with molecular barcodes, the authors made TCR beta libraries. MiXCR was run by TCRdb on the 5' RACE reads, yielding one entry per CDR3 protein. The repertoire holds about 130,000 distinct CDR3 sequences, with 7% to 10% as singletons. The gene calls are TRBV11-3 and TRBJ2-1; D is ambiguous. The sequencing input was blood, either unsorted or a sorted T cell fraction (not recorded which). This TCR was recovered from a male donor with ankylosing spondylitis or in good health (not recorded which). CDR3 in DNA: TGTGCCAGCAGCTCCCCTGGGCGCTCCTACAATGAGCAGTTCTTC. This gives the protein CASSSPGRSYNEQFF.